What follows is one T cell receptor (beta chain) and its context. With random hexamers, 0.5 to 1 ug RNA was reverse transcribed. Amplification of the TCR beta CDR3 was carried out by immunoSEQ multiplex PCR, which spanned a total of 54 Vbeta and 13 Jbeta segments. A single record per CDR3 protein comes from TCRdb applying MiXCR to the immunoSEQ multiplex PCR reads. The sample includes 25,000 to 30,000 distinct CDR3 sequences, about 95% of them seen just once. These data are taken from a study of CD8 T cells in Susac syndrome. Sequencing of TCR beta covered CD8+ and CD4+ T cells obtained from blood. CDR3 length: 13 amino acids. CDR1 and CDR2 (germline): SEHNR, FQNEAQ (reference sequence). Between the trimmed V and J ends, which lost 3 bases and 10 bases, there was a span of 13 bases.

The chain carries TRBV7-9 and TRBJ2-1; D assignment may be TRBD1 or TRBD2 (5 bases each). The clonotype originates from a human donor in good health. Sequenced material: CD8+ T cells from PBMCs. DNA for the CDR3: TGTGCCAGCAGCTTCGAGGGGTTATGGGAGCAGTTCTTC. The encoded protein is CASSFEGLWEQFF.